The clone carrying this T cell receptor beta chain was observed a handful of times. What it recognizes is unknown. The data are from a study of cytotoxic CD8 clonotypes in ibrutinib-treated CLL. The overall study: The authors obtained response samples at a median of approximately 12 months of treatment, range 6 to 36.

Study outcomes and limitations: Clonality increased at ibrutinib response and stayed stable in sustained remission. At progression, however, it fell back toward baseline.

Germline assignment: CDR1 LGHNA and CDR2 YSLEER. Deletions cut 0 bases from V and 6 bases from J, with 13 bases between. The CDR3 spans 15 residues. Targeted sequencing depth ranged from 1 in 200,000 to 1 in 1 million T cells. Assay used: immunoSEQ multiplex PCR; TCRdb lists only in-frame clones, some missing. In the table there are 57,000 or so clones, roughly 50% of which are singletons. The specimen comprised PBMCs, sampled at disease progression, from a patient treated with ibrutinib. The J gene is TRBJ2-3, the V gene TRBV4-3, with a possible D match to TRBD2 (6 bases). This clonotype originated in a human donor with chronic lymphocytic leukemia. CDR3 in amino acids: CASSQDGGIVDTQYF. In DNA, the CDR3 is TGCGCCAGCAGCCAAGACGGCGGGATAGTGGATACGCAGTATTTT.